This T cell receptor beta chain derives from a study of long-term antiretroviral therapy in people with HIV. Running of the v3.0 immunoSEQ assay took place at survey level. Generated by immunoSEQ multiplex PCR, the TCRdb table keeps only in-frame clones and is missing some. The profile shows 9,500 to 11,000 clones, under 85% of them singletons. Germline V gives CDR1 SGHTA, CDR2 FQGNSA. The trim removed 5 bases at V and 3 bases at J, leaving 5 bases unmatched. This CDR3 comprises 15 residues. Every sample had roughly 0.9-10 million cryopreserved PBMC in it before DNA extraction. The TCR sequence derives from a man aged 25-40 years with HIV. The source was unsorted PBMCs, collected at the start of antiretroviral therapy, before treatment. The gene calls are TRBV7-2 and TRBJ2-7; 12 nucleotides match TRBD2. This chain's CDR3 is CASSQGLAGFYEQYF. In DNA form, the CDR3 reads TGTGCCAGCAGCCAGGGACTAGCGGGTTTCTACGAGCAGTACTTC.